These T cell receptor beta chains were read from a single sample in a study of blood T cell repertoires in COVID-19. Only in-frame clones appear in the TCRdb table, and some are missing; sequencing was by immunoSEQ multiplex PCR. The sample includes hundreds of thousands of clones, 86% of them seen just once. Source material: peripheral blood. The origin of the receptors is a woman aged 70-85 years with COVID-19, enrolled during active disease. Each CDR3 is given with its conserved first and last residue. The D gene is left open where the match is weak. Clone size is stated in some rows and not others, as once, few, many or a class when expanded.

v_call,clone_size,d_call,j_call,cdr3_nt,cdr3_aa
TRBV7-2,NA,NA,TRBJ2-6,TGTGCCAGCAGCTTAGACAGGTCCGGGGCCAACGTCCTGACTTTC,CASSLDRSGANVLTF
TRBV28,once,TRBD1,TRBJ1-2,TGTGCCAGCAGTACCACAGGGGGCGCGGGCGGCTACACCTTC,CASSTTGGAGGYTF
TRBV7-2,NA,TRBD2,TRBJ2-5,TGTGCCAGCAGCTTAGTAGGAGCGGGGGAGCCGCAAGAGACCCAGTACTTC,CASSLVGAGEPQETQYF
TRBV5-4,NA,NA,TRBJ1-4,TGTGCCAGCAGCGCCCCCCCGGTTCTGTTTTTT,CASSAPPVLFF
TRBV2,NA,NA,TRBJ1-2,TGTGCCAGCAGTACAGGGTCGAGCGGCTACACCTTC,CASSTGSSGYTF
TRBV27,NA,TRBD2,TRBJ2-1,TGTGCCAGCAGTTTACGGGCTAGCGGGGGAGATGAGCAGTTCTTC,CASSLRASGGDEQFF
TRBV5-1,NA,NA,TRBJ1-2,TGCGCCAGCAGCCTTCTTAGTGCAGGGGAAGGCTACACCTTC,CASSLLSAGEGYTF
TRBV27,NA,TRBD2,TRBJ2-7,TGTGCCAGCAACGGGGGAGGGTTATTGCGCGAGCAGTACTTC,CASNGGGLLREQYF
TRBV6-6,NA,NA,TRBJ2-1,TGTGCCAGCCACAGGGCAGCTAGCGAGCAGTTCTTC,CASHRAASEQFF
TRBV24-1,NA,NA,TRBJ1-5,TGTGCCACCGAGGGGGGGGCGGGTCAGCCCCAGCATTTT,CATEGGAGQPQHF
TRBV30,NA,NA,TRBJ2-3,TGTGCCTGGAGTGTAATCCCTCCTCCAGGGGATACGCAGTATTTT,CAWSVIPPPGDTQYF
TRBV4-3,NA,NA,TRBJ2-2,NA,CASSQRGVGGDSVRGTGELFF
TRBV6-5,NA,TRBD1,TRBJ1-1,TGTGCCAGCAGACCCGGGACAGGGGTTGAAGCTTTCTTT,CASRPGTGVEAFF